This passage covers 18 T cell receptor beta chains from one sample sequenced in a study of shared T cell receptors in the human thymus. Sequencing used immunoSEQ multiplex PCR; TCRdb keeps in-frame clones, though not all of them. The repertoire has approximately 580,000 clones, around 78% of them found once; the top ten carry about 0.014%. Another study also made use of these data, one on human thymus T cells.

The specimen sequenced was thymocytes. These receptors originate from a boy under two years old with a congenital heart defect.

V is TRBV4-1 and J is TRBJ2-7, with D tentatively TRBD1 (6 bases). The germline V gene encodes CDR1 MGHRA and CDR2 YSYEKL. Trimming cost V 0 bases and J 3 bases, with 12 bases left between them. The CDR3 loop spans 15 amino acids. The CDR3 DNA reads TGCGCCAGCAGCCAAGACAGGAAGGGGGTCTACGAGCAGTACTTC. Its protein product is CASSQDRKGVYEQYF.

This chain joins TRBV5-1 and TRBJ2-1; tentatively, D is TRBD2 (6 bases). This CDR3 spans 13 amino acids. V lost 4 bases, J lost 5 bases, and 10 bases lay in between. Germline CDR1 and CDR2: SGHRS and YFSETQ. The CDR3 coding sequence is TGCGCCAGCAGCCCGGGACTTGACAATGAGCAGTTCTTC. It specifies CASSPGLDNEQFF.

The chain links TRBV4-3 to TRBJ2-2, with 12 nucleotides matching TRBD2. The CDR3 has 20 residues. After removal of 5 bases from V and 0 bases from J, the junction contained 13 bases not matched to a gene. Germline assignment: CDR1 LGHNA and CDR2 YSLEER. This CDR3 is CASSVEGGTSGQANTGELFF. For the CDR3, the DNA is TGCGCCAGCAGCGTCGAAGGGGGGACTAGCGGGCAAGCGAACACCGGGGAGCTGTTTTTT.

This clone was observed once. The chain carries TRBV6-1 and TRBJ2-1, with 7 bases identical to TRBD1. Germline V CDR1 and CDR2: MNHNS, SASEGT. This CDR3 region has 15 residues. The CDR3 DNA reads as TGTTGCCTGGCGTCGGGACAGTTTTTATACAATGAGCAGTTCTTC. Protein: CCLASGQFLYNEQFF.

This chain links TRBV30 with TRBJ2-3, with D possibly matching TRBD2 (5 bases). CDR1 and CDR2 (germline): GTSNPN, SVGIG (reference sequence). This CDR3 spans 15 amino acids. V was shortened by 4 bases and J by 5 bases, with 19 bases between the two germline ends. The CDR3 protein is CAWKVSKVEGDTQYF. The CDR3, as DNA: TGTGCCTGGAAAGTCTCCAAAGTTGAGGGAGATACGCAGTATTTT.

The chain combines TRBV11-3 with TRBJ1-1, with D perhaps TRBD1 (6 bases). CDR1 and CDR2 (germline): SGHNT, YENEEA. Trimming left V 5 bases short and J 3 bases short, with 19 bases between. The CDR3 loop spans 16 amino acids. The chain's CDR3 is CASSGGQLSWDTEAFF. The DNA for the CDR3 is TGTGCCAGCAGCGGCGGACAGCTATCCTGGGACACTGAAGCTTTCTTT.

This clone was counted between two and nine times. V is TRBV4-3 and J is TRBJ2-4; TRBD2 agrees at 13 bases. The trim removed 0 bases at V and 5 bases at J, leaving 13 bases unmatched. The V gene's germline CDR1 is LGHNA and CDR2 YSLEER. The CDR3 is 20 residues long. CDR3 in amino acids: CASSQDFTSGRAESENIQYF. The CDR3, as DNA: TGCGCCAGCAGCCAAGATTTTACTAGCGGGAGGGCCGAATCCGAAAACATTCAGTACTTC.

The chain is built from TRBV7-2 and TRBJ2-7; 9 positions agree with TRBD2. CDR3 length equals 15 residues. The trim removed 2 bases at V and 6 bases at J, leaving 8 bases unmatched. CDR1 and CDR2 (germline): SGHTA, FQGNSA. CDR3 nucleotide sequence: TGTGCCAGCAGCTTAAGGCTAGCGGGGCGTCGCGAGCAGTACTTC. It codes for CASSLRLAGRREQYF.

The V gene is TRBV19, the J gene TRBJ2-7; 7 nucleotides align to TRBD2. There are 13 residues in the CDR3. Germline loops: CDR1 LNHDA, CDR2 SQIVND (reference sequence). The V and J ends lost 8 bases and 4 bases, in that order; junction bases with no gene match: 8. CDR3: CASGPREVYEQYF. The CDR3 region has the DNA TGTGCCAGTGGACCCCGGGAGGTTTACGAGCAGTACTTC.

This chain links TRBV11-2 with TRBJ2-3, with D possibly being TRBD1 (5 bases). CDR1 is SGHAT and CDR2 is FQNNGV in the germline V gene. Trimming removed 2 bases at V and 0 bases at J, with 12 bases between. The CDR3 loop spans 16 amino acids. The CDR3 DNA sequence: TGTGCCAGCAGCTTATTGTGGGGCTCTAGCACAGATACGCAGTATTTT. Its protein is CASSLLWGSSTDTQYF. The full variable domain, in which reference TRBV11-2 and TRBJ2-3 provide the parts outside the CDR3, is EAGVAQSPRYKIIEKRQSVAFWCNPISGHATLYWYQQILGQGPKLLIQFQNNGVVDDSQLPKDRFSAERLKGVDSTLKIQPAKLEDSAVYLCASSLLWGSSTDTQYFGPGTRLTVL.

V and J are TRBV18 and TRBJ2-1; 11 positions agree with TRBD2. CDR3 length: 17 residues. V lost 3 bases and J lost 4; bases outside the gene matches: 8. CDR1 KGHSH and CDR2 LQKENI come from the germline V gene. CDR3 protein: CASSPRQRTSGYNEQFF. The CDR3 DNA is TGTGCCAGCTCACCCAGACAACGGACTAGCGGGTACAATGAGCAGTTCTTC.

This clone was observed a single time. The chain is built from TRBV5-4 and TRBJ2-7; 10 bases line up with TRBD1. The germline CDR1 and CDR2 sequences are SGHNT and YYREEE (reference sequence). Trimming took 4 bases from V and 5 from J; bases not matched to a gene: 6. The CDR3 extends over 14 amino acids. CDR3 sequence reads: CASSPTGGFHEQYF. The DNA for the CDR3 is TGTGCCAGCAGCCCGACAGGGGGCTTTCACGAGCAGTACTTC.

This clone occurred once. The rearrangement uses TRBV30 and TRBJ2-7; D not certain. The CDR3 is 12 amino acids. V was pared by 0 bases and J by 6 bases, with 9 bases between. Germline CDR1 GTSNPN, CDR2 SVGIG (reference sequence). This CDR3 reads CAWSVSPGEQYF. Written as DNA, the CDR3 is TGTGCCTGGAGTGTAAGCCCCGGCGAGCAGTACTTC.

The gene calls are TRBV30 and TRBJ1-3; the match to TRBD1 covers 7 bases. The CDR3 has 16 residues. With V trimmed by 0 bases and J by 6 bases, 11 bases remained unmatched. Germline V CDR1 and CDR2: GTSNPN, SVGIG (reference sequence). The CDR3 reads CAWSVRSAGGENTIYF. DNA of the CDR3: TGTGCCTGGAGTGTTCGTTCGGCAGGGGGAGAAAACACCATATATTTT.

The gene calls are TRBV6-6 and TRBJ1-5; tentatively, D is TRBD1 (5 bases). Germline V gives CDR1 MNHNY, CDR2 SVGAGI (reference sequence). This CDR3 has 16 residues. Trimming left V 2 bases short and J 5 bases short, with 16 bases between. CDR3 DNA sequence: TGTGCCAGCAGTTACCCAGGGTCAGCCAGGGATCAGCCCCAGCATTTT. Protein sequence: CASSYPGSARDQPQHF.

The rearrangement joins TRBV30 to TRBJ1-2; possibly TRBD1 for D (6 bases). The germline V gene encodes CDR1 GTSNPN and CDR2 SVGIG (reference sequence). This CDR3 contains 15 residues. Trimming stripped 2 bases from V and 0 bases from J, with 13 bases between. The CDR3 DNA is TGTGCCTGGAGTTGGGGACACACACCTAACTATGGCTACACCTTC. Amino acids: CAWSWGHTPNYGYTF.

The chain links TRBV5-4 to TRBJ2-5; the match to TRBD2 covers 13 bases. Germline V CDR1 and CDR2: SGHNT, YYREEE (reference sequence). The CDR3 is 17 amino acids. The ends lost 0 bases at V and 5 bases at J; junction bases unmatched: 7. The CDR3 nucleotides are TGTGCCAGCAGCTTGGGGCACGCGACTAGCGGGAGGGAGACCCAGTACTTC. Translating it yields CASSLGHATSGRETQYF.

The rearrangement links TRBV21-1 to TRBJ2-7; the tabulated D call, TRBD1, remains unverified against the DNA. TRBV21-1 counts as a pseudogene. This CDR3 is built from 15 residues. The CDR3 loop reads CASTSGGPRSYEQYF. CDR3 bases: TGTGCCAGCACCTCAGGGGGCCCCAGGTCCTACGAGCAGTACTTC.